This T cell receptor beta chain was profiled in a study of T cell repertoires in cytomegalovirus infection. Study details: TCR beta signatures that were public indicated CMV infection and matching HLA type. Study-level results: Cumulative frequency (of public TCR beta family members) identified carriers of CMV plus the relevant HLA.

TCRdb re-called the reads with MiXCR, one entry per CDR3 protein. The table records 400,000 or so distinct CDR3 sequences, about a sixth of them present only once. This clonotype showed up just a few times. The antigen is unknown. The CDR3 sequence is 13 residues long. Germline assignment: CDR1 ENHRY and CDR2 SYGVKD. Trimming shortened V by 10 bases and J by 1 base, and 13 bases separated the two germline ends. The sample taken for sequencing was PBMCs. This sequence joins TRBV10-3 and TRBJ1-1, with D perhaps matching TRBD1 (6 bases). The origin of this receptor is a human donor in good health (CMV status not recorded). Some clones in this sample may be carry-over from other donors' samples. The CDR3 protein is CATFPDRNTEAFF. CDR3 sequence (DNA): TGTGCCACCTTCCCGGACAGGAACACTGAAGCTTTCTTT.